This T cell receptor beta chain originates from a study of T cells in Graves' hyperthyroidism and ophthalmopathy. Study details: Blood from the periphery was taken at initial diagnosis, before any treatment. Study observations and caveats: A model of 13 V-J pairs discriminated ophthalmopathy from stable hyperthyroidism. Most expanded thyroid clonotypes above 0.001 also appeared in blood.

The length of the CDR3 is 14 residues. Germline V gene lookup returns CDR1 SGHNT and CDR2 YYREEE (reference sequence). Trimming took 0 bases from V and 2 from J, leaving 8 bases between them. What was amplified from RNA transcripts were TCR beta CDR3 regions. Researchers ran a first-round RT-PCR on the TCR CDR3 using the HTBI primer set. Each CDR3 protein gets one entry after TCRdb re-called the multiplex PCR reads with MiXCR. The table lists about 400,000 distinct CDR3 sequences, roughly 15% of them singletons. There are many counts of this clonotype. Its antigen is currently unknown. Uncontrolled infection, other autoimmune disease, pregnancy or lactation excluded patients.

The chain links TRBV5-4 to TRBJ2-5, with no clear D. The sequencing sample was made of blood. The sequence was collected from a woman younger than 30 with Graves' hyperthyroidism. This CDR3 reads CASSLGPTQETQYF. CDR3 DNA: TGTGCCAGCAGCTTGGGACCAACGCAAGAGACCCAGTACTTC. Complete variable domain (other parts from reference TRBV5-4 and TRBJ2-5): ETGVTQSPTHLIKTRGQQVTLRCSSQSGHNTVSWYQQALGQGPQFIFQYYREEENGRGNFPPRFSGLQFPNYSSELNVNALELDDSALYLCASSLGPTQETQYFGPGTRLLVL.